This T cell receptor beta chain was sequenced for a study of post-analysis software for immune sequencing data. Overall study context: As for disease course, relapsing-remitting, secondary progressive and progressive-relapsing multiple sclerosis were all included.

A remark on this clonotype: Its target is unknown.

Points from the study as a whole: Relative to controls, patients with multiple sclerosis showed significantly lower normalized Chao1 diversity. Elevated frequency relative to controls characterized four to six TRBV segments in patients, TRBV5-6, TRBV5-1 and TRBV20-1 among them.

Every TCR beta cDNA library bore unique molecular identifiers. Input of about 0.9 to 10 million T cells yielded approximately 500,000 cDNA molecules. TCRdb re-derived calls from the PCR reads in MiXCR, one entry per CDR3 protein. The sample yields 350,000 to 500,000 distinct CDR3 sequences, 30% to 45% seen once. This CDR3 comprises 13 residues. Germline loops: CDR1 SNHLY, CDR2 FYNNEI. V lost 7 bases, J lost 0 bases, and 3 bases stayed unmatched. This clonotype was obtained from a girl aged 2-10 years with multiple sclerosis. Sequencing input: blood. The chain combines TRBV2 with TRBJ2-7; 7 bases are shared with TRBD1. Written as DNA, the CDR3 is TGTGCCAGCACTGGACAGGTCTCCTACGAGCAGTACTTC. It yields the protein CASTGQVSYEQYF.